The 31 T cell receptor beta chains listed next were all sequenced from one sample in a study of brain metastases from non-small cell lung cancer. Clones were read by immunoSEQ multiplex PCR, and TCRdb kept only the in-frame ones, dropping some. The sample lists 4,500 to 6,000 clones, 65% to 90% occurring once. The material sequenced was primary lung tumor tissue. The receptors stem from a donor aged 40 or over with non-small cell lung cancer.

The chain is built from TRBV19 and TRBJ1-5; the match to TRBD1 covers 7 bases. The V segment lost 4 bases and the J segment 2 bases; nucleotides outside the gene matches: 11. The CDR3 runs to 17 residues. The germline V gene encodes CDR1 LNHDA and CDR2 SQIVND (reference sequence). The CDR3, as DNA: TGTGCCAGTAGTACACGACAGGGTCTAGGAGGCAATCAGCCCCAGCATTTT. As protein: CASSTRQGLGGNQPQHF.

The chain is built from TRBV19 and TRBJ2-4; unclear D gene. V lost 5 bases to trimming and J lost 2 bases, with 16 bases between them. The germline V gene encodes CDR1 LNHDA and CDR2 SQIVND (reference sequence). The CDR3 contains 16 residues. The DNA of the CDR3 is TGTGCCAGTAGTCCTCATGGCGCGACTCCCAAAAACATTCAGTACTTC. Encoded protein: CASSPHGATPKNIQYF.

The chain carries TRBV5-8 and TRBJ1-4; 7 positions match TRBD1. CDR1 SGHTS and CDR2 YDEGEE come from the germline V gene. V shed 3 bases, J shed 7 bases, and the junction held 9 bases outside the gene matches. The CDR3 spans 15 residues. The CDR3 bases are TGTGCCAGCAGCTCTAAACAGGGGAGGAGTGAAAAACTGTTTTTT. This translates into CASSSKQGRSEKLFF.

V is TRBV19 and J is TRBJ2-7, with a tentative D call TRBD2 (5 bases). This CDR3 has 16 amino acids. Trimming removed 2 bases from V and 0 bases from J, with 14 bases in between. Germline V gene data show CDR1 as LNHDA and CDR2 as SQIVND (reference sequence). CDR3 region: CASSINRSVCSYEQYF. The DNA for the CDR3 is TGTGCCAGTAGTATAAATCGTAGCGTATGCTCCTACGAGCAGTACTTC.

To note about this clone: Germline is not matched at one junction end, which may reflect a read error. The V and J genes are TRBV27 and TRBJ1-3; TRBD1 aligns across 8 bases. CDR1 and CDR2 from the germline V gene are MNHEY and SMNVEV (reference sequence). The CDR3 contains 16 residues. The CDR3 nucleotides are TGTGCCAGTAGTTTAAAAACAGGGGGACCCGGAAACACCATATATTTT. This translates into CASSLKTGGPGNTIYF.

V is TRBV6-5 and J is TRBJ2-7, with D maybe TRBD2 (5 bases). The V end lost 6 bases, the J end lost 4 bases, and 13 bases lay between the germline ends. Germline CDR1 MNHEY, CDR2 SVGAGI. The CDR3 length is 13 residues. The CDR3 coding sequence is TGTGCCAGCAGGGGTACGGGAAGATACGAGCAGTACTTC. Residues: CASRGTGRYEQYF.

The genes are TRBV5-1 and TRBJ2-2; the D is unclear. V was pared by 0 bases and J by 6 bases, with 6 bases between. The CDR3 length is 13 residues. Germline CDR1 is SGHRS and CDR2 is YFSETQ. CDR3 DNA: TGCGCCAGCAGCTTGGAGGAGCCCGGGGAGCTGTTTTTT. As protein: CASSLEEPGELFF.

This clone has a handful of counts. This chain links TRBV6-5 with TRBJ1-1, with 8 bases matching TRBD1. Losses at the gene ends were 5 bases for V and 4 bases for J; bases not matched to a gene: 6. Germline assignment: CDR1 MNHEY and CDR2 SVGAGI. This CDR3 has 14 residues. The CDR3 loop reads CASSTVTGGTEAFF. Here the CDR3 DNA reads TGTGCCAGCAGTACGGTAACAGGGGGCACTGAAGCTTTCTTT.

The J gene is TRBJ2-1, the V gene TRBV3-1 (or the pseudogene TRBV3-2), with D perhaps TRBD1 (6 bases). The V and J ends lost 2 bases and 7 bases respectively, with 15 bases between them. The CDR3 loop spans 15 amino acids. The V gene's germline CDR1 is LGHDT and CDR2 YNNKEL (reference sequence). CDR3 in amino acids: CASSQTWQGYNEQFF. The CDR3, as DNA: TGTGCCAGCAGCCAAACCTGGCAGGGGTATAATGAGCAGTTCTTC.

The gene calls are TRBV4-1 and TRBJ2-7; 10 nucleotides line up with TRBD1. This CDR3 contains 15 residues. Looked up from germline, CDR1 is MGHRA and CDR2 is YSYEKL. J gave up 5 bases and V 1 base, and 5 bases lay outside the gene matches. The CDR3 protein is CASSQVGDRGHEQYF. The CDR3 DNA is TGCGCCAGCAGCCAAGTGGGCGACAGGGGGCACGAGCAGTACTTC.

The J gene is TRBJ2-2, the V gene TRBV28; the D gene is possibly TRBD2 (6 bases). The germline V gene has CDR1 MDHEN and CDR2 SYDVKM. The CDR3 has 17 amino acids. The V gene lost 6 bases and the J gene lost 4 bases, with 21 bases spanning the gap. The CDR3 bases are TGTGCCAGCAGCGCTCCCCTCGGGCGGGATGCCACCGGGGAGCTGTTTTTT. This encodes CASSAPLGRDATGELFF.

This clone was observed once. V usage is TRBV27 and J usage is TRBJ2-3, with 15 bases aligning to TRBD2. Germline CDR1 MNHEY, CDR2 SMNVEV (reference sequence). The CDR3 runs 15 residues. The J segment lost 5 bases and the V segment lost 5 bases, leaving 2 bases of the junction unmatched. CDR3 DNA: TGTGCCAGCAGTCAGGGACTAGCGGGAGGAGATACGCAGTATTTT. It translates to CASSQGLAGGDTQYF.

Note on this clone: Germline is not matched at one junction end, which may reflect a read error. The rearrangement uses TRBV5-6 and TRBJ2-1, with 7 bases identical to TRBD1. The CDR3 is 13 residues long. Per the germline V gene, CDR1 is SGHDT and CDR2 is YYEEEE. The CDR3, as DNA: TGTGCCAACAGCTCGGGACAGTACAATGAGCAGTTCTTC. Its protein product is CANSSGQYNEQFF.

The chain is built from TRBV24-1 and TRBJ2-1; 12 bases match TRBD2. Losses at the gene ends were 5 bases for V and 7 bases for J; bases not matched to a gene: 8. This CDR3 contains 16 residues. Germline V CDR1 and CDR2: KGHDR, SFDVKD. CDR3 residues: CATSGTSGNPSNEQFF. DNA for the CDR3: TGTGCCACCAGTGGGACTAGCGGGAACCCCTCGAATGAGCAGTTCTTC.

The chain carries TRBV5-1 and TRBJ2-1; 8 bases map to TRBD2. Germline CDR1 is SGHRS and CDR2 is YFSETQ. The CDR3 runs to 17 residues. Germline trimming cut 6 bases from V and 1 base from J; bases unmatched to any gene: 12. The chain's CDR3 is CASNSAGAAGSYNEQFF. DNA of the CDR3: TGCGCCAGCAATTCAGCGGGAGCAGCGGGGTCCTACAATGAGCAGTTCTTC.

The chain joins TRBV4-1 to TRBJ2-3, with TRBD2 identical over 7 bases. V shed 0 bases and J 2 bases; nucleotides not matched to a gene: 8. Per the germline V gene, CDR1 is MGHRA and CDR2 is YSYEKL. The CDR3 extends over 17 amino acids. In DNA form, the CDR3 reads TGCGCCAGCAGCCAAGATATACTAGCGCGGGCCACAGATACGCAGTATTTT. This codes for CASSQDILARATDTQYF.

The genes are TRBV5-1 and TRBJ2-7, with 10 bases aligning to TRBD1. Germline V gene data show CDR1 as SGHRS and CDR2 as YFSETQ. CDR3 length: 14 amino acids. V was clipped by 4 bases and J by 4 bases; unmatched bases: 5. In nucleotides, the CDR3 is TGCGCCAGCAGCGGGGGGACAGGGGAGTACGAGCAGTACTTC. Amino acids: CASSGGTGEYEQYF.

The chain has TRBV5-4 and TRBJ2-7; 7 bases fit TRBD2. This CDR3 region has 11 residues. With V trimmed by 3 bases and J by 6 bases, 0 bases remained unmatched. CDR1 SGHNT and CDR2 YYREEE come from the germline V gene (reference sequence). This chain's CDR3 is CASSSGGEQYF. CDR3 nucleotide sequence: TGTGCCAGCAGCTCGGGGGGCGAGCAGTACTTC. Combining the CDR3 with reference TRBV5-4 and TRBJ2-7 gives the whole variable domain ETGVTQSPTHLIKTRGQQVTLRCSSQSGHNTVSWYQQALGQGPQFIFQYYREEENGRGNFPPRFSGLQFPNYSSELNVNALELDDSALYLCASSSGGEQYFGPGTRLTVT.

The V call is TRBV7-2, the J call TRBJ2-1; D is unclear. Trimming took 1 base from V and 0 from J, leaving 10 bases between them. This CDR3 has 16 residues. From germline, CDR1 is SGHTA and CDR2 FQGNSA. The DNA of the CDR3 is TGTGCCAGCAGCTTAGAGGGCTTAAGCTCCTACAATGAGCAGTTCTTC. Translating it yields CASSLEGLSSYNEQFF.

This chain joins TRBV7-9 and TRBJ2-5; D is unresolved. With 4 bases removed from V and 4 bases from J, the gap between germline ends came to 7 bases. CDR1 SEHNR and CDR2 FQNEAQ come from the germline V gene (reference sequence). This CDR3 spans 12 amino acids. CDR3 nucleotides: TGTGCCAGCAGCTCCTCATCAGAGACCCAGTACTTC. Protein: CASSSSSETQYF.

This clone has just a few counts. V usage is TRBV6-5 and J usage is TRBJ2-7; TRBD2 matches at 8 bases. The ends lost 10 bases at V and 3 bases at J; junction bases unmatched: 8. The CDR3 spans 13 residues. Germline CDR1 MNHEY, CDR2 SVGAGI. The DNA for the CDR3 is TGTGCCACGGGGGGGCAGCCGCTCTACGAGCAGTACTTC. Its protein is CATGGQPLYEQYF.

The V and J genes are TRBV21-1 and TRBJ1-1; the table's D call TRBD1 went unverified against the DNA. TRBV21-1 is a pseudogene. The CDR3 extends over 18 amino acids. CDR3 residues: CASSRRKGQGKMNTEAFF. The CDR3 DNA is TGTGCCAGCAGCAGAAGAAAGGGACAGGGCAAAATGAACACTGAAGCTTTCTTT.

The genes are TRBV6-5 and TRBJ2-1; D may be TRBD1 (6 bases). Per germline, CDR1 MNHEY and CDR2 SVGAGI. This CDR3 spans 12 amino acids. V was pared by 4 bases and J by 15 bases, with 16 bases between. As DNA, the CDR3 is TGTGCCAGCAGTTCGACAGGCCCCACTTGGTTCTTC. Amino acid sequence: CASSSTGPTWFF.

The V call is TRBV27, the J call TRBJ2-1, with a possible D match to TRBD1 (6 bases). This CDR3 contains 18 residues. Trimming took 1 base from V and 3 from J, leaving 19 bases between them. The V gene's germline CDR1 is MNHEY and CDR2 SMNVEV (reference sequence). For the CDR3, the DNA is TGTGCCAGCAGTTTATACTCCACGAATGGACAGAACTACAATGAGCAGTTCTTC. Its translation is CASSLYSTNGQNYNEQFF.

This clone was picked up a small number of times. V is TRBV28 and J is TRBJ1-2; D ambiguous. This CDR3 contains 13 residues. V lost 4 bases and J 8 bases, leaving 14 bases between the germline ends. Germline V CDR1 and CDR2: MDHEN, SYDVKM. CDR3 amino acids: CASSSGVTGGYTF. For the CDR3, the DNA is TGTGCCAGCAGTTCTGGAGTAACGGGCGGCTACACCTTC.

In this sample, this clone turned up once. This rearrangement joins TRBV6-6 to TRBJ2-2, with 10 nucleotides matching TRBD1. The ends lost 4 bases at V and 4 bases at J; junction bases unmatched: 3. Germline lookup yields CDR1 MNHNY and CDR2 SVGAGI (reference sequence). CDR3 length: 15 amino acids. CDR3 loop: CASSSGTGVTGELFF. The CDR3 coding sequence is TGTGCCAGCAGTTCCGGGACAGGGGTCACCGGGGAGCTGTTTTTT.

This chain links TRBV15 with TRBJ2-7; TRBD2 might be the D (6 bases). CDR1 is LNHNV and CDR2 is YYDKDF in the germline V gene (reference sequence). The CDR3 loop spans 16 amino acids. Trimming took 2 bases from V and 7 from J, leaving 21 bases between them. This CDR3 reads CATSRSALLLGGEQYF. The CDR3 DNA sequence: TGTGCCACCAGCAGATCAGCACTGCTCCTTGGGGGGGAGCAGTACTTC.

The gene calls are TRBV6-5 and TRBJ1-4; D unresolved. In germline, CDR1 is MNHEY, CDR2 SVGAGI. The CDR3 is 14 residues long. V was trimmed by 2 bases and J by 6 bases, leaving 10 bases between them. Here the CDR3 DNA reads TGTGCCAGCAGTTACAATGACGGCCATGAAAAACTGTTTTTT. Protein: CASSYNDGHEKLFF.

The V call is TRBV7-9, the J call TRBJ1-5; D call uncertain. This CDR3 spans 13 amino acids. V was pared by 5 bases and J by 6 bases, with 11 bases between. Germline V gene lookup returns CDR1 SEHNR and CDR2 FQNEAQ (reference sequence). The CDR3 sequence: CASSLDWGQPQHF. CDR3 nucleotides: TGTGCCAGCAGCCTCGACTGGGGTCAGCCCCAGCATTTT. Filled out from reference TRBV7-9 and TRBJ1-5, the complete variable domain reads DTGVSQNPRHKITKRGQNVTFRCDPISEHNRLYWYRQTLGQGPEFLTYFQNEAQLEKSRLLSDRFSAERPKGSFSTLEIQRTEQGDSAMYLCASSLDWGQPQHFGDGTRLSIL.

The genes are TRBV5-1 and TRBJ1-4; D is undetermined. Germline lookup yields CDR1 SGHRS and CDR2 YFSETQ. V was clipped by 3 bases and J by 5 bases, with 11 bases between them. The CDR3 contains 14 residues. CDR3 region: CASSSGSSNEKLFF. CDR3 DNA: TGCGCCAGCAGCTCCGGGAGTTCGAATGAAAAACTGTTTTTT.

The chain combines TRBV28 with TRBJ2-2, with 11 bases lining up with TRBD1. The length of the CDR3 is 14 residues. V dropped 6 bases and J dropped 6; count of bases not matched to a gene: 3. Germline V gives CDR1 MDHEN, CDR2 SYDVKM. CDR3 sequence: CASSGTGGSGELFF. DNA of the CDR3: TGTGCCAGCAGCGGGACAGGGGGTTCCGGGGAGCTGTTTTTT.